Following are 30 T cell receptor beta chains from one sample sequenced in a study of Ad26.COV2.S vaccination and SARS-CoV-2 variants. Treatment in this sample: over 15 received Ad26.COV2.S at low or high dose, single or two shots; 5 received placebo; per-sample allocation not given. Day 63 after the first injection of vaccine or placebo was the sampling time. Produced via immunoSEQ multiplex PCR; TCRdb's table is partial and in-frame only. This table has hundreds of thousands of clones, 89% appearing once. This material consisted of peripheral blood, taken in a trial of Ad26.COV2.S vaccine versus placebo. The receptors stem from a person aged 18 to 65 who received the Ad26.COV2.S COVID-19 vaccine or a placebo.

CDR3 amino acids: CAASGQGANTIYF. The CDR3 nucleotides read TGTGCCGCCTCCGGACAGGGGGCCAACACCATATATTTT. V and J are TRBV19 and TRBJ1-3, with TRBD1 matching over 11 bases. CDR1 is LNHDA and CDR2 is SQIVND in the germline V gene (reference sequence). The CDR3 covers 13 residues. The junction had 7 bases not matched to a gene; V was cut back by 11 bases and J by 7 bases.

This chain connects TRBV19 to TRBJ2-7, with no clear D. This CDR3 contains 12 residues. Germline-derived CDR1 and CDR2 are LNHDA and SQIVND (reference sequence). V lost 5 bases, J lost 4 bases, and 9 bases lay in between. The CDR3 here is CASSLDGYEQYF. DNA of the CDR3: TGTGCCAGTAGTCTCGACGGGTACGAGCAGTACTTC. The variable domain in full, completed from reference TRBV19 and TRBJ2-7, reads DGGITQSPKYLFRKEGQNVTLSCEQNLNHDAMYWYRQDPGQGLRLIYYSQIVNDFQKGDIAEGYSVSREKKESFPLTVTSAQKNPTAFYLCASSLDGYEQYFGPGTRLTVT.

This rearrangement joins TRBV18 to TRBJ2-3; TRBD2 is a possible D gene (6 bases). The ends were cut back, 2 bases at V and 3 bases at J, with 12 bases in the middle. Germline loops: CDR1 KGHSH, CDR2 LQKENI. The CDR3 runs 15 residues. The CDR3 is CASSPAGTITDTQYF. The DNA for the CDR3 is TGTGCCAGCTCACCAGCGGGAACCATAACAGATACGCAGTATTTT.

This clone was seen a few times. The sample carries other DNA sequences with the same CDR3. This sequence joins TRBV12-3 or TRBV12-4 and TRBJ1-1; no definite D call. Trimming took off 3 bases at V and 0 bases at J, with 2 bases between the two ends. The CDR3 is 12 amino acids. The CDR3 is CASSFVNTEAFF. The CDR3 region has the DNA TGTGCCAGCAGTTTTGTGAACACTGAAGCTTTCTTT.

For this clone: This may arise from a read error, as a much more abundant clone is one base away. The J gene is TRBJ2-7, the V gene TRBV2; D is unclear. The V and J ends lost 2 bases and 3 bases respectively, with 2 bases between them. Germline V CDR1 and CDR2: SNHLY, FYNNEI. The CDR3 extends over 11 amino acids. The CDR3 region has the DNA TGTGCCAGCAGTGAACACTACGAGCAGTACTTC. Its translation is CASSEHYEQYF.

This chain joins TRBV6-5 and TRBJ2-7, with D perhaps matching TRBD2 (6 bases). Germline V gene data show CDR1 as MNHEY and CDR2 as SVGAGI. This CDR3 has 12 amino acids. V was pared by 7 bases and J by 7 bases, with 14 bases between. In nucleotides, the CDR3 is TGTGCCAGCACTCGGGGGTCGGGTGAGCAGTACTTC. Translating it yields CASTRGSGEQYF.

The chain links TRBV30 to TRBJ1-1; 8 nucleotides agree with TRBD1. V was pared by 6 bases and J by 11 bases, with 8 bases of the junction left unmatched. CDR3 size: 11 residues. Germline V gives CDR1 GTSNPN, CDR2 SVGIG (reference sequence). CDR3 in DNA: TGTGCCTGCTTCACAGGGGGGCGGGCTTTCTTT. Translated, it gives CACFTGGRAFF. Full variable domain (missing parts from reference TRBV30 and TRBJ1-1): SQTIHQWPATLVQPVGSPLSLECTVEGTSNPNLYWYRQAAGRGLQLLFYSVGIGQISSEVPQNLSASRPQDRQFILSSKKLLLSDSGFYLCACFTGGRAFFGQGTRLTVV.

This clone was observed at least ten times. The chain is built from TRBV30 and TRBJ2-3; D not certain. V lost 0 bases to trimming and J lost 5 bases, with 3 bases between them. This CDR3 spans 11 amino acids. CDR1 is GTSNPN, CDR2 SVGIG, per germline (reference sequence). CDR3 DNA: TGTGCCTGGAGTGTTGTAGATACGCAGTATTTT. Residues: CAWSVVDTQYF.

Many counts were recorded for this clone. V gene TRBV27 combines with J gene TRBJ1-6; 8 nucleotides agree with TRBD1. Per the germline V gene, CDR1 is MNHEY and CDR2 is SMNVEV (reference sequence). The junction had 7 bases not matched to a gene; V was cut back by 3 bases and J by 0 bases. The CDR3 loop spans 18 amino acids. As DNA, the CDR3 is TGTGCCAGCAGTTTGGGACAGGTGAAAAGCTCCTATAATTCACCCCTCCACTTT. This gives the protein CASSLGQVKSSYNSPLHF.

This rearrangement joins TRBV18 to TRBJ2-7; TRBD2 matches 9 bases. V dropped 1 base and J dropped 0; count of bases not matched to a gene: 4. Germline assignment: CDR1 KGHSH and CDR2 LQKENI. This CDR3 has 16 residues. CDR3 nucleotides: TGTGCCAGCTCACCACTCAGCGGGAGGAGCTCCTACGAGCAGTACTTC. It yields the protein CASSPLSGRSSYEQYF.

The CDR3 region has the DNA TGTGCCAGCAGCCATGCCGACAGGGCCTACGAGCAGTACTTC. Its protein product is CASSHADRAYEQYF. The rearrangement joins TRBV3-1 (or the pseudogene TRBV3-2) to TRBJ2-7; 7 nucleotides agree with TRBD1. Germline V gene lookup returns CDR1 LGHDT and CDR2 YNNKEL (reference sequence). The CDR3 consists of 14 residues. V lost 3 bases, J lost 2 bases, and 4 bases stayed unmatched.

The V call is TRBV2, the J call TRBJ1-2, with D uncertain. Germline loops: CDR1 SNHLY, CDR2 FYNNEI. The ends were cut back, 7 bases at V and 4 bases at J, with 13 bases in the middle. The CDR3 totals 13 residues. CDR3 amino acids: CASKTDPFYGYTF. The CDR3 coding sequence is TGTGCCAGCAAGACGGATCCATTCTATGGCTACACCTTC.

The CDR3 sequence: CASRLGSDRPYNEQFF. The CDR3 bases are TGTGCAAGTCGCTTAGGATCGGACAGACCATACAATGAGCAGTTCTTC. The V gene is TRBV12-2, the J gene TRBJ2-1; the table's D call of TRBD1 was not tested on the DNA. TRBV12-2 is recorded as a pseudogene. The CDR3 covers 16 residues.

The rearrangement uses TRBV2 and TRBJ1-3; D not resolved. The germline gives CDR1 SNHLY, CDR2 FYNNEI. The CDR3 loop spans 12 amino acids. Trimming cost V 5 bases and J 0 bases, with 2 bases left between them. The CDR3 bases are TGTGCCAGCAGTCTCTCTGGAAACACCATATATTTT. Translated, it gives CASSLSGNTIYF.

This chain connects TRBV7-9 to TRBJ1-4; unclear D gene. The CDR3 runs 13 residues. CDR1 and CDR2 (germline): SEHNR, FQNEAQ (reference sequence). Trimming removed 2 bases from V and 5 bases from J, with 6 bases in between. CDR3 nucleotides: TGTGCCAGCAGCTTACGATTGAATGAAAAACTGTTTTTT. Its translation is CASSLRLNEKLFF.

This chain links TRBV6-5 with TRBJ1-2; a possible D gene is TRBD1 (6 bases). Trimming took off 5 bases at V and 6 bases at J, with 19 bases between the two ends. This CDR3 comprises 15 residues. The V gene's germline CDR1 is MNHEY and CDR2 SVGAGI. The CDR3 region is CASSRGQHTPNGYTF. CDR3 DNA: TGTGCCAGCAGTCGAGGACAGCATACCCCCAATGGCTACACCTTC.

This sequence joins TRBV6-2 or TRBV6-3 and TRBJ1-5; tentative D call: TRBD1 (5 bases). With 3 bases removed from V and 1 base from J, the gap between germline ends came to 10 bases. This CDR3 contains 15 residues. The V gene's germline CDR1 is MNHEY and CDR2 SVGEGT. The CDR3 sequence is CASSYSGESNQPQHF. The DNA for the CDR3 is TGTGCCAGCAGTTATTCGGGGGAGAGCAATCAGCCCCAGCATTTT.

The genes are TRBV12-3 or TRBV12-4 and TRBJ2-3, with D maybe TRBD1 (5 bases). The V gene lost 3 bases and the J gene lost 10 bases, with 11 bases spanning the gap. This CDR3 is 12 amino acids long. The CDR3 loop reads CASSLTTVAQYF. CDR3 nucleotides: TGTGCCAGCAGTTTGACGACAGTTGCGCAGTATTTT.

To note about this clone: The identical CDR3 is also encoded by other nucleotide sequences in the sample. The V gene is TRBV6-5, the J gene TRBJ1-1; 7 nucleotides line up with TRBD1. V lost 5 bases, J lost 3 bases, and 3 bases stayed unmatched. CDR3 length: 13 amino acids. The germline V gene encodes CDR1 MNHEY and CDR2 SVGAGI. The CDR3 DNA is TGTGCCAGCAGTCCACAGGGGTACACTGAAGCTTTCTTT. Protein sequence: CASSPQGYTEAFF.

V usage is TRBV7-2 and J usage is TRBJ2-2; the match to TRBD2 covers 13 bases. Unmatched junction bases numbered 7, after V lost 2 bases and J lost 4 bases. The CDR3 consists of 18 residues. Per germline, CDR1 SGHTA and CDR2 FQGNSA. CDR3 sequence (DNA): TGTGCCAGCAGCTTAACACTAGCGGGGGGGCCGGTCACCGGGGAGCTGTTTTTT. It translates to CASSLTLAGGPVTGELFF.

The chain has TRBV6-6 and TRBJ2-4; D perhaps matches TRBD2 (6 bases). The ends were cut back, 6 bases at V and 0 bases at J, with 15 bases in the middle. CDR1 and CDR2 (germline): MNHNY, SVGAGI (reference sequence). The CDR3 loop spans 16 amino acids. CDR3 in amino acids: CASSHGPGVAKNIQYF. The CDR3 DNA is TGTGCCAGCAGCCACGGACCGGGGGTAGCCAAAAACATTCAGTACTTC.

The chain uses TRBV7-2 and TRBJ2-5; 14 nucleotides align to TRBD2. The V and J ends lost 6 bases and 1 base, in that order; junction bases with no gene match: 4. The CDR3 spans 16 residues. CDR1 is SGHTA, CDR2 FQGNSA, per germline. CDR3 in amino acids: CASRGGLAGGQETQYF. As DNA, the CDR3 is TGTGCCAGCAGAGGTGGACTAGCGGGGGGCCAAGAGACCCAGTACTTC.

V gene TRBV19 combines with J gene TRBJ2-7; D is perhaps TRBD1 or TRBD2 (5 bases each). This CDR3 spans 13 amino acids. Germline V gives CDR1 LNHDA, CDR2 SQIVND (reference sequence). Trimming stripped 5 bases from V and 9 bases from J, with 17 bases between. For the CDR3, the DNA is TGTGCCAGTAGTGATAGGGGACGGGGCATGCAGTACTTC. It yields the protein CASSDRGRGMQYF.

DNA of the CDR3: TGTGCCAGCGCCCCTACGGATAGCAATCAGCCCCAGCATTTT. Its protein product is CASAPTDSNQPQHF. The chain employs TRBV6-5 and TRBJ1-5; D is undetermined. Germline lookup yields CDR1 MNHEY and CDR2 SVGAGI. The CDR3 has 14 amino acids. V was shortened by 8 bases and J by 0 bases, with 11 bases between the two germline ends.

The J gene is TRBJ2-1, the V gene TRBV12-5, with D unclear. The CDR3 consists of 12 residues. V was trimmed by 7 bases and J by 0 bases, leaving 4 bases between them. Germline V gives CDR1 LGHNT, CDR2 FRNRAP. The DNA of the CDR3 is TGTGCTAGTGCGGGCTCCTACAATGAGCAGTTCTTC. Its translation: CASAGSYNEQFF.

The chain carries TRBV5-1 and TRBJ1-5, with TRBD1 matching over 7 bases. CDR3 length: 16 amino acids. Germline trimming cut 0 bases from V and 3 bases from J; bases unmatched to any gene: 6. Germline V CDR1 and CDR2: SGHRS, YFSETQ. The CDR3 protein is CASSLDPGTVNQPQHF. As DNA, the CDR3 is TGCGCCAGCAGCTTGGATCCCGGGACAGTCAATCAGCCCCAGCATTTT.

The chain combines TRBV6-5 with TRBJ1-4, with 7 bases identical to TRBD1. J gave up 5 bases and V 8 bases, and 8 bases lay outside the gene matches. The CDR3 totals 14 residues. Germline CDR1 is MNHEY and CDR2 is SVGAGI. The CDR3 bases are TGTGCCAGCCAACCAGGGGGGGGAAATGAAAAACTGTTTTTT. It is translated as CASQPGGGNEKLFF.

The rearrangement uses TRBV7-2 and TRBJ1-4; D gene ambiguous. Germline-derived CDR1 and CDR2 are SGHTA and FQGNSA. V was shortened by 1 base and J by 8 bases, with 11 bases between the two germline ends. The CDR3 length is 14 residues. The CDR3 region is CASSLVGSREKLFF. In DNA, the CDR3 is TGTGCCAGCAGCTTAGTGGGTTCTAGGGAAAAACTGTTTTTT.

V gene TRBV27 combines with J gene TRBJ2-1, with 10 positions matching TRBD2. The CDR3 length is 16 residues. Germline trimming cut 5 bases from V and 2 bases from J; bases unmatched to any gene: 6. Germline CDR1 and CDR2: MNHEY and SMNVEV (reference sequence). CDR3 sequence (DNA): TGTGCCAGCAGTACTAGTCTAGCGGGAGCCTACAATGAGCAGTTCTTC. Protein sequence: CASSTSLAGAYNEQFF.

The V gene is TRBV6-2 or TRBV6-3, the J gene TRBJ2-7; TRBD1 is a possible D gene (6 bases). The CDR3 runs to 18 residues. Trimming removed 5 bases from V and 2 bases from J, with 25 bases in between. Germline lookup yields CDR1 MNHEY and CDR2 SVGEGT. The CDR3 spells CASSTWPGAHLGTYEQYF. The CDR3 DNA reads as TGTGCCAGCAGTACTTGGCCAGGGGCCCACCTCGGGACCTACGAGCAGTACTTC.